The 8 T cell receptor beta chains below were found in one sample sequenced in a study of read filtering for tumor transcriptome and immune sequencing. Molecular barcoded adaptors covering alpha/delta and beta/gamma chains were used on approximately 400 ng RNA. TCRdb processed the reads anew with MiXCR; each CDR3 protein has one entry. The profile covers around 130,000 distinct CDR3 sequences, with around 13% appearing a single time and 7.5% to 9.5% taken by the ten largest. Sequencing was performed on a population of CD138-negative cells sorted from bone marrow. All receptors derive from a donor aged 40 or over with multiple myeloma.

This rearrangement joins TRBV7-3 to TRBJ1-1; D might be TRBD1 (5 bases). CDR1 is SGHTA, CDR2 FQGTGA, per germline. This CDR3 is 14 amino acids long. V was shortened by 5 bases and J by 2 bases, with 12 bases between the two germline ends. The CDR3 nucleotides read TGTGCCAGCAGCACGCAGGGAGTTAACACTGAAGCTTTCTTT. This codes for CASSTQGVNTEAFF.

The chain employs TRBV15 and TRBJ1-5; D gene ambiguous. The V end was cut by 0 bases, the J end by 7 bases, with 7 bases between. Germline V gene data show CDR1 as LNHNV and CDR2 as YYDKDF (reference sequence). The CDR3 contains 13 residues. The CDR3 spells CATSRDQRQPQHF. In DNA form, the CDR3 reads TGTGCCACCAGCAGAGATCAGAGGCAGCCCCAGCATTTT.

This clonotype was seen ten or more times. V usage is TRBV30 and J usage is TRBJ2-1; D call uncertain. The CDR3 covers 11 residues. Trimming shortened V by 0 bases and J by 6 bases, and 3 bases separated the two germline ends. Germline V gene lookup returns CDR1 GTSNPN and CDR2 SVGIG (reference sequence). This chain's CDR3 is CAWSVANEQFF. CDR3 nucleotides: TGTGCCTGGAGTGTAGCCAATGAGCAGTTCTTC.

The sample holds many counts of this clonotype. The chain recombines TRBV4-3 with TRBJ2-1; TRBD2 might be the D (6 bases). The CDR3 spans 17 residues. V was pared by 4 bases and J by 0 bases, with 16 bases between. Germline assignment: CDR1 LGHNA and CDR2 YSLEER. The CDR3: CASSPGTYRISYNEQFF. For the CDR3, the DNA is TGCGCCAGCAGCCCCGGGACTTACCGAATCTCCTACAATGAGCAGTTCTTC.

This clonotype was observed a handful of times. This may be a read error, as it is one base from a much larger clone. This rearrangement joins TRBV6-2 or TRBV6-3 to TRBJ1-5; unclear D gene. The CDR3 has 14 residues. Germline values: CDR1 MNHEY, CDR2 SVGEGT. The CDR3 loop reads CASSSGYSSQPQHF. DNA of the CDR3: TGTGCCAGCAGTTCCGGGTATAGCAGTCAGCCCCAGCATTTT.

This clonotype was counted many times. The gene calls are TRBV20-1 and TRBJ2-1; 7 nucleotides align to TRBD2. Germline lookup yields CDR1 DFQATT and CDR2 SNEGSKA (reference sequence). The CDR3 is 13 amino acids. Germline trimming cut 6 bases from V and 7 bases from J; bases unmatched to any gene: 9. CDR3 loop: CSASAGTINEQFF. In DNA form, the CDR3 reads TGCAGTGCAAGCGCTGGGACTATAAATGAGCAGTTCTTC.

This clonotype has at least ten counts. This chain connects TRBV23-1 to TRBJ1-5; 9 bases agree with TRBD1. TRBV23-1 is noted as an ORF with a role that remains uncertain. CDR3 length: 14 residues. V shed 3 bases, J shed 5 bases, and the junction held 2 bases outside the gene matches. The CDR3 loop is CASSQGQGYQPQHF. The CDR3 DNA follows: TGCGCCAGCAGTCAGGGACAGGGATATCAGCCCCAGCATTTT.

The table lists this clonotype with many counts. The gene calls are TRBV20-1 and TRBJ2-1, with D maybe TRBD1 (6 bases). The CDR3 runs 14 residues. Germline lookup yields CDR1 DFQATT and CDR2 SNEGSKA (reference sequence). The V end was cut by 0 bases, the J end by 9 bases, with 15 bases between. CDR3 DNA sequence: TGCAGTGCTAGAGATAATCAGGGGTTGCTTGAGCAGTTCTTC. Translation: CSARDNQGLLEQFF.